Shown below are 14 T cell receptor beta chains from a single sample sequenced in a study of T cell repertoires in cytomegalovirus infection. One entry per CDR3 protein, called by TCRdb with MiXCR from the reads. The sample has roughly 500,000 distinct CDR3 sequences, approximately 15% seen once; the top ten hold roughly a quarter. Source material: CD8+ T cells from PBMCs. Receptors were obtained from a human donor in good health (CMV status not recorded). Some clones in this sample may be carry-over from other donors' samples.

The rearrangement joins TRBV29-1 to TRBJ2-7; 8 bases fit TRBD2. Germline V CDR1 and CDR2: SQVTM, ANQGSEA. The V segment lost 5 bases and the J segment 0 bases; nucleotides outside the gene matches: 3. The CDR3 has 13 amino acids. CDR3 nucleotide sequence: TGCAGCGTTACGCGGGAGGACTCCTACGAGCAGTACTTC. Translated, it gives CSVTREDSYEQYF.

This clonotype has ten or more counts. This chain connects TRBV14 to TRBJ2-3; 7 bases agree with TRBD1. The CDR3 spans 17 residues. V was pared by 4 bases and J by 5 bases, with 15 bases of the junction left unmatched. Germline CDR1 is SGHDN and CDR2 is FVKESK. Here the CDR3 reads CASSPKGAGIRRDTQYF. CDR3 bases: TGTGCCAGCAGCCCTAAGGGGGCCGGGATCCGGAGAGATACGCAGTATTTT.

On this clonotype itself: This may arise from a read error, as a much more abundant clone is one base away. V usage is TRBV12-3 or TRBV12-4 and J usage is TRBJ2-5; D gene uncertain. The CDR3 has 15 amino acids. This CDR3 reads CASSANRALQETRYF. The DNA of the CDR3 is TGTGCCAGCAGCGCAAACCGGGCGCTCCAAGAGACCCGGTACTTC.

This clonotype was found a few times. This chain uses TRBV4-2 with TRBJ2-1, with D maybe TRBD2 (6 bases). Germline V lookup: CDR1 LGHNA, CDR2 YNFKEQ. The CDR3 has 14 residues. Trimming shortened V by 0 bases and J by 6 bases, and 9 bases separated the two germline ends. The CDR3 coding sequence is TGTGCCAGCAGCCAAGAGGAGGGCGCCAATGAGCAGTTCTTC. This translates into CASSQEEGANEQFF.

This clonotype was counted at least ten times. V gene TRBV12-3 or TRBV12-4 combines with J gene TRBJ2-5; TRBD1 matches 9 bases. The CDR3 length is 14 residues. The V segment lost 6 bases and the J segment 5 bases; nucleotides outside the gene matches: 7. As DNA, the CDR3 is TGTGCCAGCAGCACGGACAGGGGAAGGGAGACCCAGTACTTC. Translating it yields CASSTDRGRETQYF.

This chain connects TRBV2 to TRBJ2-3; D is unclear. V gave up 8 bases and J gave up 2 bases, with 5 bases separating them. There are 11 residues in the CDR3. Looked up from germline, CDR1 is SNHLY and CDR2 is FYNNEI. The chain's CDR3 is CASRATDTQYF. The CDR3 DNA follows: TGTGCCAGCCGGGCCACAGATACGCAGTATTTT.

This clonotype was recorded many times. The chain is built from TRBV6-6 and TRBJ1-6; TRBD1 agrees at 10 bases. Looked up from germline, CDR1 is MNHNY and CDR2 is SVGAGI (reference sequence). The CDR3 contains 15 residues. The V gene end was trimmed by 6 bases and the J gene end by 8 bases; junction bases not matched to a gene: 7. The chain's CDR3 is CASSPQTGGHSPLHF. For the CDR3, the DNA is TGTGCCAGCAGCCCTCAGACAGGGGGCCATTCACCCCTCCACTTT.

This clonotype was seen a handful of times. The CDR3 DNA sequence: TGTGCCAGCCTTAAATTCCCCGACGCTTTCTTT. It codes for CASLKFPDAFF. The chain carries TRBV6-1 and TRBJ1-1, with unresolved D. The CDR3 runs 11 residues. The V end lost 8 bases, the J end lost 11 bases, and 15 bases lay between the germline ends. Germline loops: CDR1 MNHNS, CDR2 SASEGT.

The chain has TRBV13 and TRBJ2-5; D gene uncertain. Germline loops: CDR1 PRHDT, CDR2 FYEKMQ (reference sequence). The V and J ends lost 5 bases and 5 bases respectively, with 18 bases between them. CDR3 length: 15 residues. The CDR3 DNA follows: TGTGCCAGCAGCCCCACGGGCTCCGGATGGGAGACCCAGTACTTC. Amino acid sequence: CASSPTGSGWETQYF.

Points on this clonotype: One base away lies a much larger clone, so this may be a sequencing read error. No conserved phenylalanine or tryptophan is present at the end of the CDR3, so a read error is the likely explanation. The chain carries TRBV5-6 and TRBJ2-7; 11 bases are a match to TRBD1. V dropped 4 bases and J dropped 3; count of bases not matched to a gene: 3. The CDR3 runs to 14 residues. Germline V gene sequence: CDR1 SGHDT, CDR2 YYEEEE. CDR3 in DNA: TGTGCCAGCAGCGGGGGGACAGGGGGCTACGAGCAGTACTTA. This gives the protein CASSGGTGGYEQYL.

This clonotype was recorded at least ten times. The chain employs TRBV7-6 and TRBJ2-3; 13 bases agree with TRBD2. The CDR3 loop spans 16 amino acids. CDR1 and CDR2 from the germline V gene are SGHVS and FNYEAQ. The V segment lost 5 bases and the J segment 3 bases; nucleotides outside the gene matches: 5. The CDR3 DNA sequence: TGTGCCAGCAGCGCAGAACTAGCGGGAGGGACAGATACGCAGTATTTT. Amino acid sequence: CASSAELAGGTDTQYF.

Comments on this clonotype: A read error is likely, as this CDR3 ends without the conserved phenylalanine or tryptophan. The CDR3 DNA reads TGCGCCAGCAGTCAGGGACGCCTTAGCTCCTACGAGCAGTACTTA. This gives the protein CASSQGRLSSYEQYL. The genes are TRBV23-1 and TRBJ2-7; D may be TRBD1 or TRBD2 (5 bases each). TRBV23-1 falls under the ORF class, with uncertain function. The germline V and J ends were trimmed by 3 bases and 0 bases, with 12 bases remaining between them. The CDR3 is made up of 15 amino acids.

The sample holds many counts of this clonotype. This chain uses TRBV11-1 with TRBJ2-7; the D call may be TRBD1 or TRBD2 (5 bases each). The CDR3 totals 16 residues. V was shortened by 5 bases and J by 0 bases, with 17 bases between the two germline ends. The germline V gene has CDR1 SGHAT and CDR2 FQDESV (reference sequence). The CDR3 DNA reads as TGTGCCAGCAGCCCCCGTGGGGGTAAGGCCTCCTACGAGCAGTACTTC. Residues: CASSPRGGKASYEQYF.

This clonotype was detected ten times or more. The J gene is TRBJ1-2, the V gene TRBV28; TRBD1 is a possible D gene (6 bases). The CDR3 contains 15 residues. Germline V gene data show CDR1 as MDHEN and CDR2 as SYDVKM. V shed 1 base and J shed 4 bases, with 13 bases lying between them. CDR3 sequence: CASSLYRGAGYGYTF. DNA for the CDR3: TGTGCCAGCAGTTTATACCGGGGGGCGGGCTATGGCTACACCTTC.